This T cell receptor beta chain was found in a study of siplizumab effects on memory and regulatory T cells. About the research overall: At 1 ug/mL of siplizumab or without drug, mixed lymphocyte reactions were set up in pairs. Notes on the study in general: Siplizumab significantly decreased alloreactive sequences from unstimulated CD4+ memory cells. A major contribution to the alloresponse seemed to be made by naive T cells, which seemed more diverse than memory cells.

The CDR3 is 8 amino acids. Germline V lookup: CDR1 SQVTM, CDR2 ANQGSEA. The V and J ends lost 8 bases and 4 bases respectively, with 1 base between them. TCRdb's copy holds only in-frame clones and misses some; the assay was immunoSEQ multiplex PCR. This table has about 3,100 clones, approximately 49% appearing once. Notes on this clone: Its antigen is still unknown.

Researchers cocultured the mixed lymphocyte reaction cells at 37°C for less than 7 days. The chain couples TRBV29-1 to TRBJ2-3; D gene ambiguous. This TCR came from a human donor in good health; the cells came from an allogeneic mixed lymphocyte reaction. The sample was CFSE-low (dividing) CD4+ T cells sorted from an allogeneic mixed lymphocyte reaction. In nucleotides, the CDR3 is TGCAGCTCAGATACGCAGTATTTT. Translating gives CSSDTQYF.